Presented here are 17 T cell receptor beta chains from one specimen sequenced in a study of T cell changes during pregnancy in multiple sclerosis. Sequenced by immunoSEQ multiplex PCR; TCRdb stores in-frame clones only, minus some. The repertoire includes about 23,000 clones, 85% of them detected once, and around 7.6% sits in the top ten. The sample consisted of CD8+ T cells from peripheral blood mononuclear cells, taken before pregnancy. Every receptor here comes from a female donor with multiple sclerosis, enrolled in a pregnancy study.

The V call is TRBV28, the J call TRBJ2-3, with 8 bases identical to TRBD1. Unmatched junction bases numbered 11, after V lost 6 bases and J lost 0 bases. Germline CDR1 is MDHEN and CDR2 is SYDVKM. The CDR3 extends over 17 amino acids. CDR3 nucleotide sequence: TGTGCCAGCAGCTCTGGACAGGGCCCGACTAGCACAGATACGCAGTATTTT. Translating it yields CASSSGQGPTSTDTQYF.

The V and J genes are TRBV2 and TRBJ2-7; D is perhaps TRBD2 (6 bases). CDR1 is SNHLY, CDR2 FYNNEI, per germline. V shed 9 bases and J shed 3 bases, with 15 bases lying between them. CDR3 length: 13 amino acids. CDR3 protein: CARSRGGVYEQYF. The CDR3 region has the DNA TGTGCCAGGTCCAGAGGAGGGGTCTACGAGCAGTACTTC.

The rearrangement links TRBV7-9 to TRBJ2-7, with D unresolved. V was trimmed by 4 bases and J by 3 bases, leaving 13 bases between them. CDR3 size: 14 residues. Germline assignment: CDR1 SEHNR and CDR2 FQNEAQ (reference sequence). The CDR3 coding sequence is TGTGCCAGCAGCTCGATAGACAAATTCTACGAGCAGTACTTC. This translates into CASSSIDKFYEQYF.

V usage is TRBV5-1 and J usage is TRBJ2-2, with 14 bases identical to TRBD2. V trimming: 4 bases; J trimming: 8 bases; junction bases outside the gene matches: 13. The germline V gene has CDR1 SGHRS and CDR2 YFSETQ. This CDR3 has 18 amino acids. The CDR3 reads CASSVGWGTSGSPGELFF. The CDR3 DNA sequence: TGCGCCAGCAGCGTTGGATGGGGGACTAGCGGGAGTCCGGGGGAGCTGTTTTTT. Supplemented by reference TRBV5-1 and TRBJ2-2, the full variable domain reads KAGVTQTPRYLIKTRGQQVTLSCSPISGHRSVSWYQQTPGQGLQFLFEYFSETQRNKGNFPGRFSGRQFSNSRSEMNVSTLELGDSALYLCASSVGWGTSGSPGELFFGEGSRLTVL.

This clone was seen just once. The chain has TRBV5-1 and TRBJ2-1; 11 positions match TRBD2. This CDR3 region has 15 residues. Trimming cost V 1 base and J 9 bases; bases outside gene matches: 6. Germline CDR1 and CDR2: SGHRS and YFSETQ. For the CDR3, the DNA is TGCGCCAGCAGCTTGACTAGCGGGAGTAAGACTGAGCAGTTCTTC. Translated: CASSLTSGSKTEQFF.

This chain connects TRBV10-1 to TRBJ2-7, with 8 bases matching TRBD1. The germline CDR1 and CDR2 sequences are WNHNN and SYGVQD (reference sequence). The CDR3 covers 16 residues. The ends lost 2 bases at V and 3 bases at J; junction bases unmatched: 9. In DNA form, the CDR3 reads TGCGCCAGCAGTGAGGCGGGACAGGTCACGATCTACGAGCAGTACTTC. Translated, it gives CASSEAGQVTIYEQYF.

The CDR3 nucleotides are TGTGCCAGTAGTATAGGGACATATAGCAATCAGCCCCAGCATTTT. It translates to CASSIGTYSNQPQHF. V is TRBV19 and J is TRBJ1-5; TRBD1 is a possible D gene (5 bases). Germline V gives CDR1 LNHDA, CDR2 SQIVND (reference sequence). CDR3 length: 15 amino acids. Trimming stripped 1 base from V and 0 bases from J, with 7 bases between.

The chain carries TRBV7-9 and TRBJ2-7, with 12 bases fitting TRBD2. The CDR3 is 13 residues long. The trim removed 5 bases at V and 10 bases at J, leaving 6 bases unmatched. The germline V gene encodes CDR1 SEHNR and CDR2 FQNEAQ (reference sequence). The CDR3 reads CASSRLLAGGQYF. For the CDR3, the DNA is TGTGCCAGCAGCCGGTTACTAGCGGGAGGACAGTACTTC.

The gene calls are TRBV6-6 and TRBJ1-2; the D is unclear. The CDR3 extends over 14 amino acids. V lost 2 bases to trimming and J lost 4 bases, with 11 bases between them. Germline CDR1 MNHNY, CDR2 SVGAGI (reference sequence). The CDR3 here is CASSYEGLPYGYTF. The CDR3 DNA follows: TGTGCCAGCAGTTACGAGGGCCTGCCCTATGGCTACACCTTC.

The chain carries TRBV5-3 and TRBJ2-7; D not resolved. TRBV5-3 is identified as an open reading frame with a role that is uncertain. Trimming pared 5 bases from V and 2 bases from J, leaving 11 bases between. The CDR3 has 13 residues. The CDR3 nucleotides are TGTGCCAGAAGTCCCAGGTCGCCCTACGAGCAGTACTTC. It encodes CARSPRSPYEQYF.

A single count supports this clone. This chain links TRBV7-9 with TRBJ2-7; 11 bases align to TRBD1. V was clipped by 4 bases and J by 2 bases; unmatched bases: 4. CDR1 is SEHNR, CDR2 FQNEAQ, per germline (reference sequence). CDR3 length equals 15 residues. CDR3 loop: CASSSMGQGAYEQYF. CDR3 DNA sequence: TGTGCCAGCAGCTCAATGGGACAGGGGGCCTACGAGCAGTACTTC.

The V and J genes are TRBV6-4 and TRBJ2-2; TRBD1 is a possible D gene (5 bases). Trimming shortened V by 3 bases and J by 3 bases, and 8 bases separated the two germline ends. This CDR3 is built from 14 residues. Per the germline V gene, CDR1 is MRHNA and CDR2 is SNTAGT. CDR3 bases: TGTGCCAGCAGTGAGCAGGGCGACACCGGGGAGCTGTTTTTT. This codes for CASSEQGDTGELFF.

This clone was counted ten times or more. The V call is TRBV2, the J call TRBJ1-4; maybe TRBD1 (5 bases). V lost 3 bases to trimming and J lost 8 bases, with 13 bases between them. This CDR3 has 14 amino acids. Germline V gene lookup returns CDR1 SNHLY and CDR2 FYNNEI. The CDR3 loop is CASSEVMGREKLFF. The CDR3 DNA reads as TGTGCCAGCAGTGAGGTTATGGGGCGGGAAAAACTGTTTTTT.

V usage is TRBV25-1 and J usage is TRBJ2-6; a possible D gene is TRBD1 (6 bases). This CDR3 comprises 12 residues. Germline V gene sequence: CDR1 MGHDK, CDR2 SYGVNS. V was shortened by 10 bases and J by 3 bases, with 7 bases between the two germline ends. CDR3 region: CATGDGANVLTF. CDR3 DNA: TGTGCCACAGGGGATGGGGCCAACGTCCTGACTTTC.

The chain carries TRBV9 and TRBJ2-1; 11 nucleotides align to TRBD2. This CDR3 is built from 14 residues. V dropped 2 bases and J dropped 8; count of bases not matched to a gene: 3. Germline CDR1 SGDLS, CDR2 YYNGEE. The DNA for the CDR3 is TGTGCCAGCAGCGTTAGCGGGAGGGTCTATGAGCAGTTCTTC. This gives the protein CASSVSGRVYEQFF.

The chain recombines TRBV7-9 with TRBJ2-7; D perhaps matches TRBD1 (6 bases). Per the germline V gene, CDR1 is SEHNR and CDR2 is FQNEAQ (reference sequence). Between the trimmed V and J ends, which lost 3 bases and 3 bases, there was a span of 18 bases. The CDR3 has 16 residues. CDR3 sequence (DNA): TGTGCCAGCAGCTTCGAACCGGGACAACGAAGCTACGAGCAGTACTTC. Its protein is CASSFEPGQRSYEQYF.

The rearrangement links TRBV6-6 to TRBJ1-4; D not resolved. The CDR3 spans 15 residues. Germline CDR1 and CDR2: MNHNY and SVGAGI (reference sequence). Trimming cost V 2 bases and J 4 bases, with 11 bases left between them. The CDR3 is CASSYLLAGNEKLFF. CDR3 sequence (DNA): TGTGCCAGCAGTTACCTCCTCGCAGGTAATGAAAAACTGTTTTTT.